The rows below give T cell receptor beta chains drawn from one sample of a study of T cell responses to AZD1222 COVID-19 vaccine. TCRdb's table, derived via immunoSEQ multiplex PCR, lists solely in-frame clones and lacks some. The sample has under 200,000 clones, about 90% seen once. This specimen consisted of peripheral blood, obtained 28 days after the second AZD1222 dose. Source of these receptors: an adult who received the AZD1222 COVID-19 vaccine. Both conserved end residues are part of each CDR3. D genes are given only for firm matches. Not every row has a clone size; where given, it reads once, few, many or a size class.

V gene	J gene	D gene	clone size	CDR3 length	CDR3 DNA	CDR3 protein
TRBV18	TRBJ1-1	NA	NA	15	TGTGCCAGCTCACCACCACGGAGCATGAACACTGAAGCTTTCTTT	CASSPPRSMNTEAFF
TRBV7-9	TRBJ2-7	TRBD2	NA	17	TGTGCCAGCAGCTCCAGTTTTAGCGGGAGGGCCAACTACGAGCAGTACTTC	CASSSSFSGRANYEQYF
TRBV6-1	TRBJ2-3	NA	NA	13	TGTGCCAGCAGTGAGACGGAGGGAGTTACGCAGTATTTT	CASSETEGVTQYF
TRBV11-2	TRBJ2-5	NA	once	12	TGTGCCAGCAGCCCGGGTTTGGAGACCCAGTACTTC	CASSPGLETQYF
TRBV18	TRBJ2-1	TRBD2	NA	17	TGTGCCAGCTCACCACCGGGAGCGGGAGGTTCCTACAATGAGCAGTTCTTC	CASSPPGAGGSYNEQFF
TRBV30	TRBJ1-3	TRBD1	NA	13	TGTGCCTCTTCCGGGACAGGTGGAAACACCATATATTTT	CASSGTGGNTIYF
TRBV6-6	TRBJ1-3	TRBD1	NA	16	TGTGCCAGCAGTTACTCAGGGCAGGGGGCTGGAAACACCATATATTTT	CASSYSGQGAGNTIYF
TRBV6-4	TRBJ1-3	NA	NA	14	TGTGCCAGCCGACACCCTGCCTCTGGAAACACCATATATTTT	CASRHPASGNTIYF
TRBV30	TRBJ2-7	TRBD2	NA	17	TGTGCCTGGAGCCCACTGGGGAGGGCTAGCGGGGCCTACGAGCAGTACTTC	CAWSPLGRASGAYEQYF
TRBV27	TRBJ1-2	NA	NA	14	TGTGCCAGCAGTCCCCGAGGGGAGGGGTATGGCTACACCTTC	CASSPRGEGYGYTF
TRBV18	TRBJ2-7	NA	NA	12	TGTGCCAGCTCAGAGGCTCCTTACGAGCAGTACTTC	CASSEAPYEQYF
TRBV4-2	TRBJ2-1	NA	NA	15	TGTGCCAGCAGCCAAACCGGGAGCTCCTACAATGAGCAGTTCTTC	CASSQTGSSYNEQFF
TRBV18	TRBJ1-1	TRBD1	NA	17	TGTGCCAGCTCACCACGAGGACAGGGCGGGGGTAACACTGAAGCTTTCTTT	CASSPRGQGGGNTEAFF
TRBV6-5	TRBJ1-2	TRBD1	NA	16	TGTGCCAGCAGTTACGAAGGGACAGCCACTAACTATGGCTACACCTTC	CASSYEGTATNYGYTF
TRBV4-1	TRBJ1-1	NA	NA	14	TGCGCCAGCAGCCAAGAGCGCGGGCAGATCGAAGCTTTCTTT	CASSQERGQIEAFF
TRBV5-6	TRBJ1-2	NA	once	12	TGTGCCAGCAGCTTGGGATTGGATGGCTACACCTTC	CASSLGLDGYTF